These 22 T cell receptor beta chains came from one sample sequenced in a study of T cell clonality in common variable immunodeficiency. Produced via immunoSEQ multiplex PCR; TCRdb's table is partial and in-frame only. The sample shows roughly 60,000 clones, none of them appearing just once. Sequences were obtained from peripheral blood mononuclear cells. The receptors derive from a person aged 18 to 75 in good health.

This clone was recorded at least ten times. From the germline J gene comes the end of the CDR3, since the read stops 3 residues before it. This chain connects TRBV7-2 to TRBJ1-4, with D possibly TRBD1 on 5 matching bases. Trimming stripped 1 base from V and 7 bases from J, with 13 bases between. Germline V lookup: CDR1 SGHTA, CDR2 FQGNSA. The CDR3 has 15 amino acids. Incomplete CDR3 DNA: TGTGCCAGCAGCTTAGTGTGGGGAGGGGCTGAAAAA. Its translation is CASSLVWGGAEK. The complete CDR3 reads CASSLVWGGAEKLFF.

This clone has just a few counts. The CDR3 goes on 3 residues after the read ends, and that part is filled in from the germline J gene. The chain combines TRBV7-8 with TRBJ1-1, with D hard to call. The V end lost 0 bases, the J end lost 1 base, and 18 bases lay between the germline ends. Germline V gives CDR1 SGHVS, CDR2 FQNEAQ. The CDR3 is 18 residues long. The covered CDR3 bases are TGTGCCAGCAGCTTAGCGCTGATTACAGTCATGGAGAACACTGAA. Translating it yields CASSLALITVMENTE. From start to end, the CDR3 is CASSLALITVMENTEAFF.

This clone was found many times. The part of the CDR3 DNA that was read is TGTGCCAGCAGCACGGGACAGGTTCTCACTGAA. This translates into CASSTGQVLTE. The CDR3 as a whole reads CASSTGQVLTEAFF. The gene calls are TRBV28 and TRBJ1-1; TRBD1 agrees at 8 bases. The read finishes 3 residues shy of the CDR3 end, and the germline J gene is used to complete it. V lost 6 bases to trimming and J lost 4 bases; unmatched junction nucleotides: 7. CDR1 and CDR2 from the germline V gene are MDHEN and SYDVKM. The CDR3 runs 14 residues.

This clone occurred many times. Sequencing ends 3 residues short of the CDR3 end; the germline J gene provides the rest. The chain couples TRBV6-2 or TRBV6-3 to TRBJ2-7, with 8 bases that match TRBD1. V lost 5 bases and J lost 5; bases outside the gene matches: 11. Germline lookup yields CDR1 MNHEY and CDR2 SVGEGT. This CDR3 has 15 residues. The sequenced part of the CDR3 DNA is TGTGCCAGCAGTCTAGGACAGGGAATTTTCCACGAG. Translation gives CASSLGQGIFHE. From start to end, the CDR3 is CASSLGQGIFHEQYF.

This clone was recorded at least ten times. The CDR3 goes on 3 residues after the read ends, and that part is filled in from the germline J gene. The J gene is TRBJ1-5, the V gene TRBV6-2 or TRBV6-3; the D is unclear. The CDR3 loop spans 15 amino acids. V was trimmed by 0 bases and J by 3 bases, leaving 9 bases between them. Germline V gene data show CDR1 as MNHEY and CDR2 as SVGEGT. CDR3 residues: CASSYSVQLNQPQHF. Partial CDR3 DNA: TGTGCCAGCAGTTACTCGGTACAGCTCAATCAGCCC.

This clone showed up many times. The DNA ends 3 residues before the CDR3 does, and the rest of the CDR3 is filled in from the germline J gene. The chain links TRBV5-6 to TRBJ1-5; the match to TRBD1 covers 7 bases. This CDR3 spans 13 amino acids. The germline V gene has CDR1 SGHDT and CDR2 YYEEEE. With 3 bases clipped from V and 6 bases from J, the junction kept 3 bases outside the gene matches. The CDR3 sequence is CASSWGDSQPQHF. The sequenced CDR3 bases are TGTGCCAGCAGCTGGGGGGACAGTCAGCCC.

This clone occurred a few times. The read comes to an end 3 residues before the CDR3 does, leaving the germline J gene to fill in the end. This rearrangement joins TRBV20-1 to TRBJ1-1; no clear D gene. This CDR3 is 16 amino acids long. Germline V gives CDR1 DFQATT, CDR2 SNEGSKA (reference sequence). Trimming took 3 bases from V and 0 from J, leaving 17 bases between them. The CDR3 DNA, read in part, is TGCAGTGCTAGCTCTGGACTAGCGACGTTGAACACTGAA. Protein: CSASSGLATLNTE. The whole CDR3 protein reads CSASSGLATLNTEAFF.

A remark on this clone: The CDR3 end falls 3 residues outside the read, so it is completed with the germline J gene. The chain couples TRBV25-1 to TRBJ2-4; the match to TRBD2 covers 7 bases. V dropped 6 bases and J dropped 8; count of bases not matched to a gene: 7. The CDR3 runs to 13 residues. Germline V gene sequence: CDR1 MGHDK, CDR2 SYGVNS. Incomplete CDR3 DNA: TGTGCCAGCAGCACCGGGGGGTCGGACATT. This encodes CASSTGGSDI. The full CDR3 protein reads CASSTGGSDIQYF.

This clone was seen many times. The read halts 3 residues ahead of the CDR3 end, with the missing end drawn from the germline J gene. This chain links TRBV12-3 or TRBV12-4 with TRBJ1-2, with TRBD1 matching over 8 bases. This CDR3 has 17 amino acids. Germline trimming cut 0 bases from V and 3 bases from J; bases unmatched to any gene: 9. CDR3 in amino acids: CASSLAPSQGADYGYTF. The sequenced part of the CDR3 DNA is TGTGCCAGCAGTTTAGCCCCATCCCAGGGGGCTGACTATGGC.

This clone showed up many times. From the germline J gene comes the end of the CDR3, since the read stops 3 residues before it. The V gene is TRBV7-9, the J gene TRBJ2-1, with a possible D match to TRBD1 (6 bases). Trimming stripped 2 bases from V and 2 bases from J, with 10 bases between. CDR3 length equals 15 residues. CDR1 is SEHNR and CDR2 is FQNEAQ in the germline V gene (reference sequence). Incomplete CDR3 DNA: TGTGCCAGCAGCTTATCAGGGGTGGCCTACAATGAG. It encodes CASSLSGVAYNE. The CDR3 in full is CASSLSGVAYNEQFF.

This clone turned up a few times. The missing CDR3 end, 3 residues past where the read stops, is filled in from the germline J gene. The chain joins TRBV7-2 to TRBJ1-1; D is ambiguous. V was trimmed by 3 bases and J by 0 bases, leaving 5 bases between them. The CDR3 length is 13 residues. The V gene's germline CDR1 is SGHTA and CDR2 FQGNSA. CDR3 bases read: TGTGCCAGCAGCTTTAGCTTGAACACTGAA. Amino acids: CASSFSLNTE. The whole CDR3 region reads CASSFSLNTEAFF.

As for this clone: The read terminates 3 residues ahead of where the CDR3 ends, so the germline J gene completes it. This chain links TRBV11-3 with TRBJ2-7, with 10 bases aligning to TRBD2. The CDR3 contains 15 residues. V gave up 2 bases and J gave up 4 bases; unmatched junction bases: 5. Germline-derived CDR1 and CDR2 are SGHNT and YENEEA. CDR3 region: CASSLRLAGVYEQYF. The CDR3 DNA, read in part, is TGTGCCAGCAGCTTACGCCTAGCGGGAGTTTACGAG.

This clone has at least ten counts. The observed sequence ends 3 residues before the CDR3 terminus, with the missing tail filled in from the germline J gene. The V call is TRBV20-1, the J call TRBJ1-1; D gene ambiguous. Trimming took off 6 bases at V and 0 bases at J, with 11 bases between the two ends. Germline CDR1 is DFQATT and CDR2 is SNEGSKA (reference sequence). This CDR3 is 13 amino acids long. CDR3 protein: CSAKIGVNTEAFF. The CDR3 DNA, read in part, is TGCAGTGCGAAAATCGGGGTGAACACTGAA.

This clone was seen repeatedly, ten times or more. Sequencing ends 3 residues short of the CDR3 end; the germline J gene provides the rest. The rearrangement links TRBV19 to TRBJ1-5, with 9 bases fitting TRBD1. Germline V gene data show CDR1 as LNHDA and CDR2 as SQIVND (reference sequence). This CDR3 is 14 amino acids long. With V trimmed by 4 bases and J by 7 bases, 5 bases remained unmatched. The covered CDR3 bases are TGTGCCAGTAGTACCACAGGGGGCTTGCAGCCC. Translated, it gives CASSTTGGLQP. The full-length CDR3 reads as CASSTTGGLQPQHF.

This clone came up many times. The CDR3 end is not reached by the read, which stops 3 residues before it; the germline J gene fills it in. This sequence joins TRBV4-1 and TRBJ2-2; 13 nucleotides agree with TRBD2. V lost 1 base, J lost 3 bases, and 2 bases stayed unmatched. The CDR3 has 17 amino acids. Germline V gene sequence: CDR1 MGHRA, CDR2 YSYEKL. CDR3 in amino acids: CASSQGTSGSYTGELFF. The DNA read from the CDR3 is TGCGCCAGCAGCCAAGGGACTAGCGGGAGCTACACCGGGGAG.

This clone was seen at least ten times. The read stops 3 residues short of the end of the CDR3; the missing end is completed from the germline J gene. The chain links TRBV19 to TRBJ2-3; no firm D call. The CDR3 is 8 residues long. CDR1 is LNHDA and CDR2 is SQIVND in the germline V gene (reference sequence). The CDR3 reads CAHSAQYF. The covered CDR3 bases are TGTGCCCATAGTGCG.

This clone was seen at least ten times. From the germline J gene comes the end of the CDR3, since the read stops 3 residues before it. V and J are TRBV28 and TRBJ2-7, with a possible D match to TRBD2 (6 bases). V lost 5 bases and J lost 3, with 14 bases in between. This CDR3 region has 14 residues. Germline CDR1 MDHEN, CDR2 SYDVKM. CDR3: CASSPRDWRYEQYF. The part of the CDR3 DNA that was read is TGTGCCAGCAGTCCGCGGGACTGGCGCTACGAG. The complete variable domain, with remaining parts taken from reference TRBV28 and TRBJ2-7, reads DVKVTQSSRYLVKRTGEKVFLECVQDMDHENMFWYRQDPGLGLRLIYFSYDVKMKEKGDIPEGYSVSREKKERFSLILESASTNQTSMYLCASSPRDWRYEQYFGPGTRLTVT.

There are many counts of this clone. The CDR3 end falls 3 residues outside the read, so it is completed with the germline J gene. The chain employs TRBV7-8 and TRBJ2-5; a weak D match, TRBD1 (6 bases). V was shortened by 0 bases and J by 1 base, with 9 bases between the two germline ends. CDR1 and CDR2 from the germline V gene are SGHVS and FQNEAQ. CDR3 length: 15 amino acids. The part of the CDR3 DNA that was read is TGTGCCAGCAGCTTAGCCCACAGGGTCCAAGAGACC. Residues: CASSLAHRVQET. The whole CDR3 sequence reads CASSLAHRVQETQYF. The variable domain in full, completed from reference TRBV7-8 and TRBJ2-5, reads GAGVSQSPRYKVAKRGQDVALRCDPISGHVSLFWYQQALGQGPEFLTYFQNEAQLDKSGLPSDRFFAERPEGSVSTLKIQRTQQEDSAVYLCASSLAHRVQETQYFGPGTRLLVL.

This clone came up many times. The observed sequence ends 3 residues before the CDR3 terminus, with the missing tail filled in from the germline J gene. This chain joins TRBV19 and TRBJ2-7; TRBD1 is a possible D gene (7 bases). Between the trimmed V and J ends, which lost 3 bases and 4 bases, there was a span of 10 bases. The V gene's germline CDR1 is LNHDA and CDR2 SQIVND (reference sequence). CDR3 size: 13 residues. The CDR3 bases that were read are TGTGCCAGTAGTATCGCAGGGGGGTACGAG. Translated: CASSIAGGYE. The full CDR3 protein reads CASSIAGGYEQYF.

This clone was counted many times. With the read ending 3 residues before the CDR3 end, the germline J gene is used to fill in that end. V is TRBV7-9 and J is TRBJ2-3, with D uncertain. This CDR3 contains 13 residues. Trimming cost V 2 bases and J 1 base, with 4 bases left between them. Germline V gives CDR1 SEHNR, CDR2 FQNEAQ (reference sequence). The CDR3 here is CASSLTGTDTQYF. The DNA read from the CDR3 is TGTGCCAGCAGCTTAACGGGCACAGATACG.

In its sample, this clone was seen many times. Read coverage stops 3 residues before the CDR3 terminus; the germline J gene supplies the remainder. This chain joins TRBV20-1 and TRBJ2-7, with D perhaps matching TRBD2 (5 bases). The V gene's germline CDR1 is DFQATT and CDR2 SNEGSKA (reference sequence). The CDR3 has 15 amino acids. V lost 0 bases and J lost 1, with 13 bases in between. Partial CDR3 DNA: TGCAGTGCTAGAGATCGGCAGCGGCCGTCCTACGAG. Amino acids: CSARDRQRPSYE. The whole CDR3 region reads CSARDRQRPSYEQYF.

This clone was detected ten times or more. The missing CDR3 end, 3 residues past where the read stops, is filled in from the germline J gene. The gene calls are TRBV18 and TRBJ1-3, with no clear D. The ends were cut back, 2 bases at V and 2 bases at J, with 10 bases in the middle. Per the germline V gene, CDR1 is KGHSH and CDR2 is LQKENI. The CDR3 extends over 15 amino acids. The chain's CDR3 is CASSPGRNPGNTIYF. CDR3 bases read: TGTGCCAGCTCACCAGGGCGAAATCCTGGAAACACC.